This TCR beta chain was captured by sequencing in a study of T cells in Graves' hyperthyroidism and ophthalmopathy (dated by TCRdb to the late 2010s). Regarding the research as a whole: Peripheral blood was sampled at the time of initial diagnosis, prior to any treatment. To identify TCR V-J signatures that set the groups apart, the researchers used a discovery cohort of approximately 98 patients, made up of 40 to 45 with Graves' ophthalmopathy and about 60 with stable Graves' hyperthyroidism. Prospective prediction of ophthalmopathy was tested in an independent validation cohort consisting of 18 to 20 hyperthyroidism patients and more than 15 patients who later progressed to ophthalmopathy. The 95 to 100 discovery patients were randomly divided into training and test sets at a 7:3 ratio. In addition, the study compared T-cell repertoires in thyroid tissue and in blood from several Graves' hyperthyroidism patients. Once sampling was done, hyperthyroidism patients were given methimazole at a starting dose of 30 mg daily, whereas ophthalmopathy patients were given high-dose intravenous methylprednisolone. The paper describes TCR Vbeta CDR3 sequencing of about 140 peripheral blood samples, made up of 40 to 45 ophthalmopathy patients, some 80 hyperthyroidism patients and about 17 progressor patients. Points the paper makes about the study in general: A 13 V-J signature model separated ophthalmopathy from stable hyperthyroidism, with approximately 87% sensitivity and 81.08% specificity in cross-validation and 80%/75% in testing. In validation, the model predicted progression to ophthalmopathy with over 65% sensitivity and 72% to 85% specificity, a median of approximately 6.7 months before onset. Sample size was not statistically predetermined, and investigators were not blinded to group allocation. Most expanded thyroid clonotypes (frequency above 0.001) were also detected in blood, a finding suggesting that blood repertoires may reflect thyroid immune responses.

A patient counted as having stable Graves' hyperthyroidism if no progression to ophthalmopathy occurred over 18 months of follow-up. Hyperthyroidism patients were aged 18 to 65 years and newly diagnosed, with disease duration of less than 2 months. Any patient with an uncontrolled infection, another autoimmune disease, pregnancy or lactation was excluded. Diagnoses relied on clinical symptoms, serum thyroxine and TRAb, thyroid ultrasound and orbital computed tomography. Ficoll-Paque density gradient centrifugation was used to isolate PBMCs from 8.5 to 10 ml of fresh peripheral blood. Trizol reagent was used to extract total RNA, and RNA quality was then checked on an Agilent 2100 Bioanalyzer. This clonotype was seen a handful of times. No cognate antigen has been identified for it. Base qualities are not at hand, and no much larger clone is one base apart. The TCR beta CDR3 regions were amplified from the RNA transcripts. The first round of RT-PCR for the TCR CDR3 was performed with the HTBI primer set and the Qiagen OneStep RT-PCR kit. The libraries were constructed in a second round of multiplex PCR and then size-selected and purified. The libraries were sequenced on an Illumina HiSeq2000 using paired-end 100 bp reads. The study's own analysis went as follows. SOAPnuke was used to process the raw data, throwing out any read that contained adapters or uncalled bases, had a mean Phred below 15, or lacked an exact constant-primer or identifier match. COPE v1.2.5 was used to merge high-quality paired reads, and clonotypes were defined as unique nucleotide sequences. MiTCR v1.1 was used to align the clonotypes against IMGT TRBV, TRBD and TRBJ reference segments. The analysis was restricted to V-J combinations with a frequency above 0.0001, which together covered over 99% of the repertoires. The TCS score was defined as F50 (clonal expansion) divided by E x V (chaos), with BLOSUM62-based TCRdist calculated between CDR3 peptides within each V-J. Welch's t-statistics and random forest reduced roughly 530 V-J features to 10 to 15, which were used in a naive Bayes classifier (R e1071). TCRdb passed the public sequencing reads through fastp at Q25 and MiXCR, retaining productive beta sequences. CDR3 protein sequences are deduplicated, and each keeps its most common genes and DNA. Here the V and J calls rest on TCRdb's processing, not on the authors' analysis. This sample holds about 700,000 distinct CDR3 sequences; about 15% were observed only once. 10% of the sample is taken by the ten largest.

Taken from cysteine to phenylalanine, the CDR3 has 15 residues. The CDR3 DNA has 45 bases and is translated from base 1. From the germline V gene, CDR1 is MRHNA and CDR2 is SNTAGT. V drops 0 bases and J drops 6 bases, leaving 14 bases in between. The rearrangement joined TRBV6-4 to TRBJ1-2, with no reliable assignment of the D segment. This TCR was recovered from a woman between 18 and 29 years old with Graves' hyperthyroidism. Sequencing used blood. The CDR3 loop reads CASSDSRSGNDGYTF. The DNA reads TGTGCCAGCAGTGACTCACGGTCGGGGAATGATGGCTACACCTTC.